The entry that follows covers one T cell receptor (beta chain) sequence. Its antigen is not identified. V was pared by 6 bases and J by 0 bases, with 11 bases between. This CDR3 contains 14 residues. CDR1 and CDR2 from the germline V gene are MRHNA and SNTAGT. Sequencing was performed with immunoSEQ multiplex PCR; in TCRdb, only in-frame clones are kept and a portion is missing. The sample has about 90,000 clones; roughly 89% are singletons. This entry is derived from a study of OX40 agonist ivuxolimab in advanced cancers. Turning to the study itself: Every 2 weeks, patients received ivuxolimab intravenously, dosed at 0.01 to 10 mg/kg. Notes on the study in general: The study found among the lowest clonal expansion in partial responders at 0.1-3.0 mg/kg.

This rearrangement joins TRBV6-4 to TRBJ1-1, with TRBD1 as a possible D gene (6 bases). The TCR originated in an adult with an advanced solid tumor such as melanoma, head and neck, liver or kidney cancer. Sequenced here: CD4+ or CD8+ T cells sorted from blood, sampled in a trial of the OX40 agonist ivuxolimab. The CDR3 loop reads CASRSDRLNTEAFF. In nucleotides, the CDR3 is TGTGCCAGCAGAAGCGACAGGCTGAACACTGAAGCTTTCTTT.